This paragraph reports one TCR beta chain. Antigen: not known. The data belong to a study of T cells after yellow fever vaccination. There are 17 residues in the CDR3. Losses at the gene ends were 4 bases for V and 0 bases for J; bases not matched to a gene: 6. Germline CDR1 MGHRA, CDR2 YSYEKL. Universal primer sites and UMIs were introduced during 5'RACE template-switching synthesis of TCR cDNA. From the 5' RACE reads, TCRdb called clonotypes with MiXCR, one entry per CDR3 protein. Of about 74,000 distinct CDR3 sequences in the sample, 7.1% were seen once. Study observations and caveats: Most clones from primary vaccination were detected again post-booster (roughly 96% CD4, around 88% CD8). Weaker in magnitude, the secondary response showed a faster peak on day 5 versus 15.

Sequences were derived from CD8+ T cells sorted from PBMCs, sampled 4 to 6 days after the first yellow fever vaccination. The receptor was isolated from a man aged 18 to 30 who received the YFV17D yellow fever vaccine. The chain recombines TRBV4-1 with TRBJ2-3; TRBD2 matches 11 bases. The CDR3 sequence: CASSLRLAGSSTDTQYF. DNA for the CDR3: TGCGCCAGCAGCCTCAGACTAGCGGGGTCTAGCACAGATACGCAGTATTTT.